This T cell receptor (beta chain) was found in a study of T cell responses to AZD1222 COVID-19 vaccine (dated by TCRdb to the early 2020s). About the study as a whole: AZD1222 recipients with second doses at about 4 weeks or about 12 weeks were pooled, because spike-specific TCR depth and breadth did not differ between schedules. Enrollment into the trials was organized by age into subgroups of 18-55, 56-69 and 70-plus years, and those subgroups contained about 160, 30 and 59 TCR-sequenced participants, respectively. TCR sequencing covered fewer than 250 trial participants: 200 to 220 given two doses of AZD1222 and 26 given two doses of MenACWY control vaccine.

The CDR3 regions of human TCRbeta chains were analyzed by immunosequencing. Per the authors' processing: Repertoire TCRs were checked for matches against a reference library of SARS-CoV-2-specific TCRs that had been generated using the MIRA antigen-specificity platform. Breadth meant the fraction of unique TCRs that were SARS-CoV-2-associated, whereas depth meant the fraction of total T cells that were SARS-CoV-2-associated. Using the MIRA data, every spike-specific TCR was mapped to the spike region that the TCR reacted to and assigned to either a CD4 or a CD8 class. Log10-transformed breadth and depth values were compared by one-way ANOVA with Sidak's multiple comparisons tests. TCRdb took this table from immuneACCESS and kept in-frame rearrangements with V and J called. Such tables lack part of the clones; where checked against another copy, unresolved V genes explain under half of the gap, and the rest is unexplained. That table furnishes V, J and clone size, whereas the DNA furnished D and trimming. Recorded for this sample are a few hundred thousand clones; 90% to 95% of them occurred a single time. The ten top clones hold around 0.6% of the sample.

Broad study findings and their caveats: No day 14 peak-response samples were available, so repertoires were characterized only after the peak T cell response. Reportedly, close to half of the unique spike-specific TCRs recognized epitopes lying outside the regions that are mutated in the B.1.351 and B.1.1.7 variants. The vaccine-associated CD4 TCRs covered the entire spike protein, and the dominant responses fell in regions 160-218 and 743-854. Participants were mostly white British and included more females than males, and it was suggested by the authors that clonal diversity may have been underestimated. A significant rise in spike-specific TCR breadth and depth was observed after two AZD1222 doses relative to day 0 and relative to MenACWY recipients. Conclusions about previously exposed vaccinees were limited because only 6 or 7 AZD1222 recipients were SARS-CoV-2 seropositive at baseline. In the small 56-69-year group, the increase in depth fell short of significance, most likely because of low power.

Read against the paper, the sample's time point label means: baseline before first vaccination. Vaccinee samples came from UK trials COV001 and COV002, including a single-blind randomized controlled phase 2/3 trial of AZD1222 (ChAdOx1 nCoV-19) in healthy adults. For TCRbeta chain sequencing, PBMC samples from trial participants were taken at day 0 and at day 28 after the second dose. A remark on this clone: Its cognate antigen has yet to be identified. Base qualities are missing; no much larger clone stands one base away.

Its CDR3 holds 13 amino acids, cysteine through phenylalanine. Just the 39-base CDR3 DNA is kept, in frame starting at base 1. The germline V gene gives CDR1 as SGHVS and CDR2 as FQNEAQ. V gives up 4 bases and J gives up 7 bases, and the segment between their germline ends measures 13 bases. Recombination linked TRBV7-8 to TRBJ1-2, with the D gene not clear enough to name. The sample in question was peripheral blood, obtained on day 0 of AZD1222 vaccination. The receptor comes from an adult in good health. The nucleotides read TGTGCCAGCAGCTCGGACCGTTTTTCTGGCTACACCTTC. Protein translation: CASSSDRFSGYTF.